This TCR beta chain was retrieved from a study of blood T cell repertoires in COVID-19. Background on the study: From T cells, B-cell-depleted T cells, or PBMCs came the material, which was cDNA or gDNA.

Per the study methods: Amplification with reference gene primers provided the estimates of nucleated cell counts. Measured with immunoSEQ multiplex PCR; TCRdb has only the in-frame clones, and not every one. V and J calls and clone size follow that table, whereas D and trimming were derived from the DNA. The data show some 140,000 clones, about 80% seen once. The CDR3 runs to 13 residues. J lost 3 bases, V lost 4 bases, and 4 bases had no gene match. In germline, CDR1 is SQVTM, CDR2 ANQGSEA. This clone turned up a few times. Participants reported their clinical history, and cohort assignment relied on those reports. The recovered donors of Cohort 3 showed two negative PCRs, clearance, or symptom resolution.

The rearrangement joins TRBV29-1 to TRBJ2-7, with 9 bases aligning to TRBD2. This TCR was sampled from a man aged 50 or older who had recovered from COVID-19. The sample was PBMCs or T cells enriched from blood (not recorded which). The CDR3 spells CSVVLAGLYEQYF. The CDR3 DNA reads TGCAGCGTTGTCCTAGCGGGACTCTACGAGCAGTACTTC.